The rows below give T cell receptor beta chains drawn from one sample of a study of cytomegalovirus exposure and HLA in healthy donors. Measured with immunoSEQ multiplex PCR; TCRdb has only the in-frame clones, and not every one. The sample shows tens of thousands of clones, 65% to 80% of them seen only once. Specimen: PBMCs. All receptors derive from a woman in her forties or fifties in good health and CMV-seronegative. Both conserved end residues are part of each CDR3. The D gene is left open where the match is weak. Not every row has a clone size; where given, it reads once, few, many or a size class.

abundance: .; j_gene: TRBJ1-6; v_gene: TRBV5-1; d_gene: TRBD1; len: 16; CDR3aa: CASSSGQEKYNSPLHF; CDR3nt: TGCGCCAGCAGCTCCGGACAGGAAAAATATAATTCACCCCTCCACTTT
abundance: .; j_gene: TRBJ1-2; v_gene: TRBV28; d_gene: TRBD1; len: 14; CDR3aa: CASSPGTGPYGYTF; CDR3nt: TGTGCCAGCAGTCCGGGGACAGGACCCTATGGCTACACCTTC
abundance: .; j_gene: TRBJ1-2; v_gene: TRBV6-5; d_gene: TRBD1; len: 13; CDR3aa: CASRQGNDIGYTF; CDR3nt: TGTGCCAGCAGACAGGGGAATGATATTGGCTACACCTTC
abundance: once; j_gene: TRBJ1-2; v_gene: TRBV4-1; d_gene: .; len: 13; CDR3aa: CASSQENGLGYTF; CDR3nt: TGCGCCAGCAGCCAAGAGAATGGGCTTGGCTACACCTTC
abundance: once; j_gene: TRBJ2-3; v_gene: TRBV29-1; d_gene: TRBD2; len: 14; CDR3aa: CSALGGSGTDTQYF; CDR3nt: TGCAGCGCCCTGGGGGGGTCGGGCACAGATACGCAGTATTTT
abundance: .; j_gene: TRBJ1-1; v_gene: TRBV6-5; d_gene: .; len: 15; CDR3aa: CASSYSRELNTEAFF; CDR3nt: TGTGCCAGCAGTTACTCGAGGGAATTGAACACTGAAGCTTTCTTT
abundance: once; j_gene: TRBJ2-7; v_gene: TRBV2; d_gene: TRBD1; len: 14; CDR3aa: CASSAGQGRDEQYF; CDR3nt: TGTGCCAGCAGTGCGGGACAGGGGCGAGACGAGCAGTACTTC
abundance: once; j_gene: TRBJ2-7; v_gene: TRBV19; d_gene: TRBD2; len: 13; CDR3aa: CASSPPSGDEQYF; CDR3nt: TGTGCCAGTAGTCCCCCGAGCGGGGACGAGCAGTACTTC
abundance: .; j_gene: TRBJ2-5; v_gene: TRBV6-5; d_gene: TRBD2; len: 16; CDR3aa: CASSYGLAGGQETQYF; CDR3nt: TGTGCCAGCAGTTACGGTCTAGCGGGGGGCCAAGAGACCCAGTACTTC
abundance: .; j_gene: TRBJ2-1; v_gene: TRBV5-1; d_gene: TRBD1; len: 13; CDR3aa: CASSLGVGTVPFF; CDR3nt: TGCGCCAGCAGCTTAGGGGTCGGGACAGTCCCGTTCTTC
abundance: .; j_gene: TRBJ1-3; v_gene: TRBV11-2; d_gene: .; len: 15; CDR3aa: CASSSPRRSGNTIYF; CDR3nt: TGTGCCAGCAGCTCCCCGCGGAGGTCTGGAAACACCATATATTTT
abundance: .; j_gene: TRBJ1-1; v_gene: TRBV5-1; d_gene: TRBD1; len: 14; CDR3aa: CASSTGQGGTEAFF; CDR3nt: TGCGCCAGCAGCACCGGACAGGGGGGGACTGAAGCTTTCTTT
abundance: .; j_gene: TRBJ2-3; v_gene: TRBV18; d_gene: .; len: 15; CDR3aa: CASSPTGFGTDTQYF; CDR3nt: TGTGCCAGCTCACCTACAGGTTTTGGCACAGATACGCAGTATTTT
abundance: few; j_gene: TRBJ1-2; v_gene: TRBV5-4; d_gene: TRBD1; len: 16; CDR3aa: CASSLGGGQGAYGYTF; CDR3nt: TGTGCCAGCAGCTTGGGGGGGGGACAGGGGGCGTATGGCTACACCTTC
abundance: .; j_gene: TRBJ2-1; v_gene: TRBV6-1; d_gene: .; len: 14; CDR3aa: CASMSASADNEQFF; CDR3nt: TGTGCCAGCATGAGTGCTAGCGCTGACAATGAGCAGTTCTTC
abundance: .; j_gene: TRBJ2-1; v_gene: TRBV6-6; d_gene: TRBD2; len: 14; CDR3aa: CASSYQRGGGEQFF; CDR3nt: TGTGCCAGCAGTTACCAGCGGGGGGGAGGTGAGCAGTTCTTC
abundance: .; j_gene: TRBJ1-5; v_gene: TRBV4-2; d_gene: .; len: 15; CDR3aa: CASSQDPGGNQPQHF; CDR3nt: TGTGCCAGCAGCCAGGACCCAGGGGGCAATCAGCCCCAGCATTTT
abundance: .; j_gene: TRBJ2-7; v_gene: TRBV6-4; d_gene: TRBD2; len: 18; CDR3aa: CASSQGPCGGTRHYEQYF; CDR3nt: TGTGCCAGCAGCCAAGGCCCCTGCGGAGGGACTAGACACTACGAGCAGTACTTC
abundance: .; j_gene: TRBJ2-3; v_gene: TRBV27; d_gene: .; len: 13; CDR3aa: CASSLDRGDTQYF; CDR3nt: TGTGCCAGCAGTTTGGACCGGGGGGATACGCAGTATTTT
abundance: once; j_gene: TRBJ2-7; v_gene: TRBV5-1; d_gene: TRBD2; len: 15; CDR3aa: CASSPGLAGRGEQYF; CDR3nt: TGCGCCAGCAGCCCGGGACTAGCGGGAAGGGGCGAGCAGTACTTC
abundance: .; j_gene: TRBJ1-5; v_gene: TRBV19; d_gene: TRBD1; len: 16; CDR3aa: CASSPDRGRGNQPQHF; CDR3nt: TGTGCCAGTAGTCCCGACAGGGGCAGAGGGAATCAGCCCCAGCATTTT
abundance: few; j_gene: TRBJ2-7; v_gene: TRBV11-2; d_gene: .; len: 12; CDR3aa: CATGFPGREQYF; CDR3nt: TGTGCCACTGGTTTTCCGGGTCGCGAGCAGTACTTC
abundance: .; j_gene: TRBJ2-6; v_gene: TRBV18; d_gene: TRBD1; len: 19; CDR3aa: CASSLPLNRGFSGANVLTF; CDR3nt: TGTGCCAGCTCACTCCCACTTAACAGGGGGTTCTCTGGGGCCAACGTCCTGACTTTC
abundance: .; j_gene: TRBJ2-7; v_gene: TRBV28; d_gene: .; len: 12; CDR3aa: CASGQSSYEQYF; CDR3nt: TGTGCCAGTGGACAGAGCTCCTACGAGCAGTACTTC
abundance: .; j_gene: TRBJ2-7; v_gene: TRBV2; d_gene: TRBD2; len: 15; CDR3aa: CASSAGLAEVYEQYF; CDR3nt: TGTGCCAGCAGCGCGGGACTAGCGGAGGTCTACGAGCAGTACTTC
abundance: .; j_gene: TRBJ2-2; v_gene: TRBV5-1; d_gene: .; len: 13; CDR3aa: CASSLVGPGELFF; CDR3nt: TGCGCCAGCAGCTTGGTGGGGCCCGGGGAGCTGTTTTTT
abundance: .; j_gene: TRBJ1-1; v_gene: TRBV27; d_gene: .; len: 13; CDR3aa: CASSLSMGGEAFF; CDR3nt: TGTGCCAGCAGTTTATCAATGGGGGGTGAAGCTTTCTTT
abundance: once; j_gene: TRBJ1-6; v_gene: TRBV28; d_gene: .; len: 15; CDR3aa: CASRGVSSYNSPLHF; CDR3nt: TGTGCCAGCAGAGGAGTGAGCTCCTATAATTCACCCCTCCACTTT
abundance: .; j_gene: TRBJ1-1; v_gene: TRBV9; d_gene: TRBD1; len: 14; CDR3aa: CASSSQTGRTEAFF; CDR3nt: TGTGCCAGCAGCTCTCAGACAGGGCGCACTGAAGCTTTCTTT
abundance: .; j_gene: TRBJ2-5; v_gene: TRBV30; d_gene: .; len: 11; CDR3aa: CAWSGGETQYF; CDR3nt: TGTGCCTGGTCCGGGGGAGAGACCCAGTACTTC
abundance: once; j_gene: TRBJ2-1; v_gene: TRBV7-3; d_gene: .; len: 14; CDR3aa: CASSQGTIWDEQFF; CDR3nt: TGTGCCAGCAGCCAGGGGACGATCTGGGATGAGCAGTTCTTC
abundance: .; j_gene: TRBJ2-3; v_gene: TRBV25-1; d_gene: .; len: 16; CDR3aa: CAKKKSPAAGRDTQYF; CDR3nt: TGTGCCAAAAAAAAATCCCCCGCGGCGGGAAGGGATACGCAGTATTTT
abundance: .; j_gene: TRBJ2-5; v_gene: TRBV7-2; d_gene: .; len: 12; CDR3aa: CASSLGAETQYF; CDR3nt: TGTGCCAGCAGCTTAGGGGCGGAGACCCAGTACTTC
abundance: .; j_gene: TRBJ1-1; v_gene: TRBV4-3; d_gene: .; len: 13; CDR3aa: CASSQQRGTEAFF; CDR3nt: TGCGCCAGCAGCCAACAACGAGGGACTGAAGCTTTCTTT
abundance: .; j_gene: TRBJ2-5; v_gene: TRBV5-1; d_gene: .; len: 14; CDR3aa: CASSLGTGVETQYF; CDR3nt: TGCGCCAGCAGCTTGGGTACGGGAGTCGAGACCCAGTACTTC
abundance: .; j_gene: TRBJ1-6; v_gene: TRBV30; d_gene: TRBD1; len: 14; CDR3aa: CAWMPGTGNSPLHF; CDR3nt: TGTGCCTGGATGCCCGGGACAGGCAATTCACCCCTCCACTTT
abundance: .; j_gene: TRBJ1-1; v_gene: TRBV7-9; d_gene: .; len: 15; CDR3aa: CASSPYLSAPTEAFF; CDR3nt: TGTGCCAGCAGCCCCTATTTAAGTGCCCCCACTGAAGCTTTCTTT
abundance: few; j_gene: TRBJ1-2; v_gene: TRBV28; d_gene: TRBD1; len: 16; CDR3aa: CASSSPGQGSNYGYTF; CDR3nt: TGTGCCAGCAGCTCCCCTGGACAGGGCTCTAACTATGGCTACACCTTC
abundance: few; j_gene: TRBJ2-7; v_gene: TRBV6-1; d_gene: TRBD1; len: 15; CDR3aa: CAILEEDRSPYEQYF; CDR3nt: TGTGCCATCCTAGAAGAGGACAGGAGCCCCTACGAGCAGTACTTC
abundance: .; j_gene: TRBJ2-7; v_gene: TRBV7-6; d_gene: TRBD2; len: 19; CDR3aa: CASSLIHPSGAGEIYEQYF; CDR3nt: TGTGCCAGCAGCTTAATCCACCCGTCTGGAGCGGGGGAGATCTACGAGCAGTACTTC